A selection of T cell receptor beta chains follows, all from one sample in a study of T cells after yellow fever vaccination. TCRdb passed the 5' RACE reads through MiXCR, listing each CDR3 protein once. The table lists approximately 550,000 distinct CDR3 sequences, 15% to 20% of them singletons. The material was PBMCs, obtained 15 days after the yellow fever booster vaccination. All receptors come from a young man who received the YFV17D yellow fever vaccine. Both conserved end residues are part of each CDR3. A D gene is named only where the DNA matches it firmly. The size entry is marked missing in some rows and otherwise reads once, few, many or a size class.

len: 11; v_gene: TRBV23-1; j_gene: TRBJ2-3; d_gene: -; abundance: few; CDR3aa: CASSQSPTQYF; CDR3nt: TGCGCCAGCAGTCAATCGCCTACGCAGTATTTT
len: 14; v_gene: TRBV18; j_gene: TRBJ1-1; d_gene: -; abundance: few; CDR3aa: CASSQGSGNTEAFF; CDR3nt: TGTGCCAGCTCACAGGGAAGCGGGAACACTGAAGCTTTCTTT
len: 15; v_gene: TRBV12-3/TRBV12-4; j_gene: TRBJ2-5; d_gene: TRBD1; abundance: -; CDR3aa: CAGSSGTGGGGTQYF; CDR3nt: TGTGCCGGCAGTTCTGGGACAGGGGGCGGAGGGACCCAGTACTTC
len: 14; v_gene: TRBV20-1; j_gene: TRBJ1-2; d_gene: TRBD1; abundance: -; CDR3aa: CSATGTGGIDGYTF; CDR3nt: TGCAGTGCGACCGGGACAGGGGGTATAGATGGCTACACCTTC
len: 15; v_gene: TRBV5-1; j_gene: TRBJ2-7; d_gene: TRBD1; abundance: -; CDR3aa: CASSPGQLSKNEQYF; CDR3nt: TGCGCCAGCAGCCCGGGACAGCTATCTAAAAACGAGCAGTACTTC
len: 16; v_gene: TRBV9; j_gene: TRBJ2-2; d_gene: TRBD2; abundance: few; CDR3aa: CASSTTSGPNTGELFF; CDR3nt: TGTGCCAGCAGCACTACTAGCGGGCCAAACACCGGGGAGCTGTTTTTT
len: 16; v_gene: TRBV5-1; j_gene: TRBJ2-3; d_gene: TRBD1; abundance: few; CDR3aa: CASSPGRTGNTDTQYF; CDR3nt: TGCGCCAGCAGCCCCGGACGGACAGGGAACACAGATACGCAGTATTTT
len: 14; v_gene: TRBV20-1; j_gene: TRBJ2-1; d_gene: -; abundance: few; CDR3aa: CSASVSPRNNEQFF; CDR3nt: TGCAGTGCTAGCGTTTCTCCTCGGAACAATGAGCAGTTCTTC
len: 15; v_gene: TRBV20-1; j_gene: TRBJ2-3; d_gene: -; abundance: -; CDR3aa: CSASGTSWGSDTQYF; CDR3nt: TGCAGTGCTAGCGGGACCTCCTGGGGTTCAGATACGCAGTATTTT
len: 16; v_gene: TRBV28; j_gene: TRBJ2-5; d_gene: TRBD2; abundance: -; CDR3aa: CASIRLAGVGEETQYF; CDR3nt: TGTGCCAGCATCCGCCTAGCGGGAGTGGGGGAAGAGACCCAGTACTTC
len: 13; v_gene: TRBV20-1; j_gene: TRBJ2-5; d_gene: -; abundance: few; CDR3aa: CSAPVGAQETQYF; CDR3nt: TGCAGTGCTCCCGTCGGGGCGCAAGAGACCCAGTACTTC
len: 14; v_gene: TRBV30; j_gene: TRBJ2-1; d_gene: -; abundance: few; CDR3aa: CAWSVPGWRDEQFF; CDR3nt: TGTGCCTGGAGTGTCCCTGGGTGGCGCGATGAGCAGTTCTTC
len: 16; v_gene: TRBV5-1; j_gene: TRBJ2-3; d_gene: TRBD2; abundance: -; CDR3aa: CASSWGTTLRTDTQYF; CDR3nt: TGCGCCAGCAGCTGGGGGACTACCCTGAGGACAGATACGCAGTATTTT
len: 17; v_gene: TRBV20-1; j_gene: TRBJ2-1; d_gene: TRBD2; abundance: -; CDR3aa: CSARVVAGMGLLDEQFF; CDR3nt: TGCAGTGCTAGAGTAGTAGCGGGAATGGGCTTGTTGGATGAGCAGTTCTTC
len: 16; v_gene: TRBV6-5; j_gene: TRBJ2-1; d_gene: TRBD1; abundance: few; CDR3aa: CASSYTIGTGHNEQFF; CDR3nt: TGTGCCAGCAGTTACACGATAGGGACAGGGCACAATGAGCAGTTCTTC
len: 13; v_gene: TRBV4-2; j_gene: TRBJ2-7; d_gene: -; abundance: few; CDR3aa: CASSQLPYYEQYF; CDR3nt: TGTGCCAGCAGCCAGTTACCGTATTACGAGCAGTACTTC
len: 15; v_gene: TRBV7-9; j_gene: TRBJ2-3; d_gene: -; abundance: few; CDR3aa: CASSPPSGLANTQYF; CDR3nt: TGTGCCAGCAGCCCCCCGTCGGGTCTTGCAAATACGCAGTATTTT